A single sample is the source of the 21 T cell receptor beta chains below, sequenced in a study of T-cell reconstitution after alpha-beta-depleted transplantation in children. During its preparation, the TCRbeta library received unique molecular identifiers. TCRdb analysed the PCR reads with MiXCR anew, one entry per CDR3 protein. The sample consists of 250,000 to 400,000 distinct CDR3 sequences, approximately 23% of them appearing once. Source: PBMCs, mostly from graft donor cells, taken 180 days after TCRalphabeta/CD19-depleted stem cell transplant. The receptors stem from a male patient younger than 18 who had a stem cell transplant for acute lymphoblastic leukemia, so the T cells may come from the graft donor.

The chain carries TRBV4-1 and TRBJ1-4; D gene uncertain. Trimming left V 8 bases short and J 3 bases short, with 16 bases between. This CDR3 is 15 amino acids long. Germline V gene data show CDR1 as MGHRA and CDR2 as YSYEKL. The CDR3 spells CASYASGGPNEKLFF. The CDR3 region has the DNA TGCGCCAGCTATGCGTCAGGAGGCCCTAATGAAAAACTGTTTTTT.

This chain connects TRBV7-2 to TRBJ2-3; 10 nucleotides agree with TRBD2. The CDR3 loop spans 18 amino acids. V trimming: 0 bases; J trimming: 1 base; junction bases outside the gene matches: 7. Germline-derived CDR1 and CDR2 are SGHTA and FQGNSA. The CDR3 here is CASSLAVSGRIGTDTQYF. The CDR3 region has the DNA TGTGCCAGCAGCTTAGCGGTTAGCGGGAGGATAGGCACAGATACGCAGTATTTT.

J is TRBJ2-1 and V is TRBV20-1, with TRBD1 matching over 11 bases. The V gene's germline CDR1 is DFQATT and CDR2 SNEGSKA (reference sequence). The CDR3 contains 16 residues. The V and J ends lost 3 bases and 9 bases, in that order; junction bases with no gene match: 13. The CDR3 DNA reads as TGCAGTGCTAGGATTAGGGGGACAGGGGGTAGAGGTGAGCAGTTCTTC. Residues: CSARIRGTGGRGEQFF.

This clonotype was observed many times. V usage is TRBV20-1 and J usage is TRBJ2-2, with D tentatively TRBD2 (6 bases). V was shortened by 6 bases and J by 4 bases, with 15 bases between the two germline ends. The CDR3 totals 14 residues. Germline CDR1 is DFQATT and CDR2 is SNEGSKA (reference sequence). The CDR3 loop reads CSAPRRGTTGELFF. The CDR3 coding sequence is TGCAGTGCCCCCCGGCGGGGTACCACCGGGGAGCTGTTTTTT.

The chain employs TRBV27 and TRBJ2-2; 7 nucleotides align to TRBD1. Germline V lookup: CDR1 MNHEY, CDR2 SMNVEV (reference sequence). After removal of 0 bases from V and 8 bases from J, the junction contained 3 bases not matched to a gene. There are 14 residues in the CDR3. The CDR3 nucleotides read TGTGCCAGCAGTTTATCAGGGGGCAAGGGGGAGCTGTTTTTT. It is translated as CASSLSGGKGELFF.

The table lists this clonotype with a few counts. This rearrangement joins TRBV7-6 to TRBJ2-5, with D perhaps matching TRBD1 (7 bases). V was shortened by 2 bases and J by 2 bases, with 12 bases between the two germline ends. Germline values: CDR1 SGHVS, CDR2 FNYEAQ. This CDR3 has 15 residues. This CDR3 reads CASSLRGTEQETQYF. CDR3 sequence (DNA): TGTGCCAGCAGCTTACGCGGGACAGAGCAAGAGACCCAGTACTTC.

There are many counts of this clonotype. Here the CDR3 reads CASSLPASAGTAYNEQFF. DNA for the CDR3: TGTGCCAGCAGCCTCCCGGCAAGCGCCGGGACAGCCTACAATGAGCAGTTCTTC. The chain links TRBV5-7 to TRBJ2-1; 7 bases line up with TRBD1. TRBV5-7 is identified as an open reading frame with a role that is uncertain. V lost 4 bases, J lost 2 bases, and 15 bases stayed unmatched. This CDR3 comprises 18 residues.

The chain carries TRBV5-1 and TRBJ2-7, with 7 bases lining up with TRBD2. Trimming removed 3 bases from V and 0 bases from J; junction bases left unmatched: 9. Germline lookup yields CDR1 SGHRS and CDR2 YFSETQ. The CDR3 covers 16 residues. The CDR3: CASSYGGSSSSYEQYF. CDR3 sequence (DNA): TGCGCCAGCAGCTACGGGGGGTCCTCGAGCTCCTACGAGCAGTACTTC.

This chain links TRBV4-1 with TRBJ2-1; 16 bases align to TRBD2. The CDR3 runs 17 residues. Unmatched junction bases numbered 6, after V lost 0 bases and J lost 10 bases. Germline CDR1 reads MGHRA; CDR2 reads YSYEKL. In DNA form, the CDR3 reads TGCGCCAGCAGCCAAGATGCCGGGACTAGCGGGAGGGAGGAGCAGTTCTTC. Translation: CASSQDAGTSGREEQFF.

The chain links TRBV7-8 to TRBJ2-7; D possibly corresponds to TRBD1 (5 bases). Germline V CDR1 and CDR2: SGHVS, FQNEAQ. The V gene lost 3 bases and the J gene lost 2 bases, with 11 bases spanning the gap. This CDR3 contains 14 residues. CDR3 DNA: TGTGCCAGCAGCTTTCAGGGATCGACCTACGAGCAGTACTTC. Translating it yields CASSFQGSTYEQYF.

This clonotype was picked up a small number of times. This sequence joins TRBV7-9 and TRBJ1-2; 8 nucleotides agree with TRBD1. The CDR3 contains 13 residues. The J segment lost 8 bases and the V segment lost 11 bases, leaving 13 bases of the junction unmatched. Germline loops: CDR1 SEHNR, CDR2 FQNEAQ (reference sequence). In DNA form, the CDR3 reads TGTGCCTGGGGGACAGGCTTCAATGAGGGCTACACCTTC. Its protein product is CAWGTGFNEGYTF.

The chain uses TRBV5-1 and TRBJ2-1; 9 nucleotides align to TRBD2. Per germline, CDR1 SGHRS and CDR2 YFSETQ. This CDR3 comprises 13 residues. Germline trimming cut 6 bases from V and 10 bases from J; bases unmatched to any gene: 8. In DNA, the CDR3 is TGCGCCAGCACCTTAGTAGCGGGAGAGGAGCAGTTCTTC. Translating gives CASTLVAGEEQFF.

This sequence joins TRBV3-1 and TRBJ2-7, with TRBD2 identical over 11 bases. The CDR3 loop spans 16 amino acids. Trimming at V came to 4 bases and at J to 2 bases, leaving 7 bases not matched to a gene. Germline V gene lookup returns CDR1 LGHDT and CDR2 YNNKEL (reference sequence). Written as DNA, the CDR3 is TGTGCCAGCAGCCCCCCCCTAGCGGGAGGACCCTACGAGCAGTACTTC. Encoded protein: CASSPPLAGGPYEQYF.

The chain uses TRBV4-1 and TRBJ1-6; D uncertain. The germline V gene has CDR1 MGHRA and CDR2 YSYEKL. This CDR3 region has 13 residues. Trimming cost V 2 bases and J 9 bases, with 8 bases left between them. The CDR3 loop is CASSQMGGSPLHF. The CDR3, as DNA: TGCGCCAGCAGCCAAATGGGAGGTTCACCCCTCCACTTT.

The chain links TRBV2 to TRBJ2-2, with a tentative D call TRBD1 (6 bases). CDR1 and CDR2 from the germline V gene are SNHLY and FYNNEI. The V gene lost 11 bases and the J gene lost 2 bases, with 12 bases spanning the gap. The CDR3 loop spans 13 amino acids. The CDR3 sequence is CAGLGHNTGELFF. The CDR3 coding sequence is TGTGCCGGTCTGGGACATAACACCGGGGAGCTGTTTTTT.

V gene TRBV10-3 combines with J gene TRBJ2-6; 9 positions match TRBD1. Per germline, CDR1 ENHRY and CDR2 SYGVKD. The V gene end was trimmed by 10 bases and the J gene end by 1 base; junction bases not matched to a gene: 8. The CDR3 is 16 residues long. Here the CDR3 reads CATQQGAVSGANVLTF. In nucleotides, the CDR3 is TGTGCCACGCAACAGGGGGCCGTGTCTGGGGCCAACGTCCTGACTTTC.

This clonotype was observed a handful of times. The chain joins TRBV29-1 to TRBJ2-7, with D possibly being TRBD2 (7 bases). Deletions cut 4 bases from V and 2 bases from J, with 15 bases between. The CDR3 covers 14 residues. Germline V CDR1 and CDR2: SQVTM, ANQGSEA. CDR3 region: CSVGGGARAYEQYF. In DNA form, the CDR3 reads TGCAGCGTTGGAGGGGGGGCACGCGCCTACGAGCAGTACTTC.

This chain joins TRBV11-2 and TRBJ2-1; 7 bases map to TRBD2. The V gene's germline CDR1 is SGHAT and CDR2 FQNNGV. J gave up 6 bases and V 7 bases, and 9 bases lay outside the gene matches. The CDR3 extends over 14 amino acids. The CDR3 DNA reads TGTGCCAGCACCCGGGACTATAGGACCAATGAGCAGTTCTTC. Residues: CASTRDYRTNEQFF.

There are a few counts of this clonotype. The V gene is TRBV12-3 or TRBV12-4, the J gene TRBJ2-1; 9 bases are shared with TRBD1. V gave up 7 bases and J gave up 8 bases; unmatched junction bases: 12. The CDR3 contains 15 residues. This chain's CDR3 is CASNPGQGRGDEQFF. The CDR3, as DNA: TGTGCCAGCAATCCGGGACAGGGCAGGGGGGATGAGCAGTTCTTC.

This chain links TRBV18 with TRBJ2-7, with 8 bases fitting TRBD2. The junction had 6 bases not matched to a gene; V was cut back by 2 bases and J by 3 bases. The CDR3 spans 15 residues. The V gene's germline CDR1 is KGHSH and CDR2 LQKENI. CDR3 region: CASSPMGLVGYEQYF. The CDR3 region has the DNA TGTGCCAGCTCACCAATGGGACTAGTGGGCTACGAGCAGTACTTC. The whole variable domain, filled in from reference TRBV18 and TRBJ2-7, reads NAGVMQNPRHLVRRRGQEARLRCSPMKGHSHVYWYRQLPEEGLKFMVYLQKENIIDESGMPKERFSAEFPKEGPSILRIQQVVRGDSAAYFCASSPMGLVGYEQYFGPGTRLTVT.

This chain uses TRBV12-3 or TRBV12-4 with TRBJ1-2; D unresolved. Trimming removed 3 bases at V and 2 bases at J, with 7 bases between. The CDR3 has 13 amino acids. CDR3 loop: CASSFIINYGYTF. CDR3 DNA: TGTGCCAGCAGTTTTATCATCAACTATGGCTACACCTTC.